This TCR beta chain originates from a study of blood T cell repertoires in COVID-19. Germline V CDR1 and CDR2: SGHRS, YFSETQ. The CDR3 has 14 residues. The junction had 3 bases not matched to a gene; V was cut back by 0 bases and J by 3 bases. Using immunoSEQ multiplex PCR, the repertoire was profiled, and TCRdb retains in-frame clones only, with some absent. The sample yields almost 400,000 clones, 87% seen once. The sequenced sample consisted of peripheral blood. The sequence derives from a woman aged 55-69 years with COVID-19, enrolled during active disease. The chain recombines TRBV5-1 with TRBJ2-7, with 7 bases matching TRBD1. The CDR3 protein is CASSLGDRDYEQYF. The CDR3, as DNA: TGCGCCAGCAGCTTGGGAGACAGGGACTACGAGCAGTACTTC.